The 30 T cell receptor beta chains reported below all come from one sample, sequenced in a study of T cell responses to AZD1222 COVID-19 vaccine. Sequencing was performed with immunoSEQ multiplex PCR; in TCRdb, only in-frame clones are kept and a portion is missing. Counted here are under 60,000 clones, 75% to 90% occurring once; the ten biggest clones make up roughly 5.2%. The source was peripheral blood, collected 28 days after the second AZD1222 dose. These receptors were collected from an adult who received the AZD1222 COVID-19 vaccine.

The chain recombines TRBV9 with TRBJ2-7, with 15 bases fitting TRBD2. The V gene end was trimmed by 4 bases and the J gene end by 6 bases; junction bases not matched to a gene: 11. The CDR3 runs 17 residues. Germline loops: CDR1 SGDLS, CDR2 YYNGEE. The CDR3, as DNA: TGTGCCAGCAGCTCGGGACTAGCGGGAGGTTCCCCTCCCGAGCAGTACTTC. The encoded protein is CASSSGLAGGSPPEQYF.

This chain joins TRBV5-4 and TRBJ2-3, with D tentatively TRBD2 (5 bases). V dropped 0 bases and J dropped 7 bases, with 9 bases sitting between them. From germline, CDR1 is SGHNT and CDR2 YYREEE (reference sequence). The CDR3 consists of 13 residues. The CDR3 loop reads CASSLALAHTQYF. The CDR3 coding sequence is TGTGCCAGCAGCTTGGCCCTAGCACATACGCAGTATTTT.

As DNA, the CDR3 is TGTGCCAGCAGTTTTTTTTCAGTGCAAGAGACCCAGTACTTC. Protein sequence: CASSFFSVQETQYF. The chain links TRBV28 to TRBJ2-5; unclear D gene. The V gene's germline CDR1 is MDHEN and CDR2 SYDVKM. The CDR3 is 14 residues long. V dropped 3 bases and J dropped 2 bases, with 10 bases sitting between them. The variable domain in full, with the rest retrieved from reference TRBV28 and TRBJ2-5, is DVKVTQSSRYLVKRTGEKVFLECVQDMDHENMFWYRQDPGLGLRLIYFSYDVKMKEKGDIPEGYSVSREKKERFSLILESASTNQTSMYLCASSFFSVQETQYFGPGTRLLVL.

The chain combines TRBV7-8 with TRBJ1-2; D remains ambiguous. Trimming shortened V by 5 bases and J by 1 base, and 11 bases separated the two germline ends. CDR1 is SGHVS, CDR2 FQNEAQ, per germline. The CDR3 has 14 residues. DNA of the CDR3: TGTGCCAGCAGCCCGCCCAATCGTAACTATGGCTACACCTTC. It yields the protein CASSPPNRNYGYTF.

CDR3 protein: CASSSHMNTEAFF. In DNA, the CDR3 is TGTGCCAGCAGTTCGCATATGAACACTGAAGCTTTCTTT. The chain recombines TRBV25-1 with TRBJ1-1; no clear D. The CDR3 has 13 amino acids. Trimming left V 5 bases short and J 0 bases short, with 7 bases between. The germline CDR1 and CDR2 sequences are MGHDK and SYGVNS.

The J gene is TRBJ2-2, the V gene TRBV5-6, with 7 bases that match TRBD1. CDR1 SGHDT and CDR2 YYEEEE come from the germline V gene. The CDR3 runs to 15 residues. Trimming took 5 bases from V and 2 from J; bases not matched to a gene: 6. CDR3 in amino acids: CASSQGQINTGELFF. The CDR3, as DNA: TGTGCCAGCAGTCAGGGACAGATAAACACCGGGGAGCTGTTTTTT.

The chain carries TRBV28 and TRBJ2-2, with unresolved D. Germline V gene lookup returns CDR1 MDHEN and CDR2 SYDVKM. CDR3 length equals 13 residues. Trimming cost V 5 bases and J 6 bases, with 10 bases left between them. The chain's CDR3 is CASSLSGSGELFF. DNA of the CDR3: TGTGCCAGCAGTCTGTCCGGCTCCGGGGAGCTGTTTTTT.

This clone turned up a few times. The gene calls are TRBV7-9 and TRBJ1-2; D is undetermined. V was clipped by 1 base and J by 4 bases, with 10 bases between them. The CDR3 is 14 amino acids. In germline, CDR1 is SEHNR, CDR2 FQNEAQ (reference sequence). This CDR3 is CASSLVGVPYGYTF. CDR3 nucleotides: TGTGCCAGCAGCTTAGTTGGGGTCCCCTATGGCTACACCTTC. Filled out from reference TRBV7-9 and TRBJ1-2, the complete variable domain reads DTGVSQNPRHKITKRGQNVTFRCDPISEHNRLYWYRQTLGQGPEFLTYFQNEAQLEKSRLLSDRFSAERPKGSFSTLEIQRTEQGDSAMYLCASSLVGVPYGYTFGSGTRLTVV.

This chain connects TRBV19 to TRBJ1-2; 8 bases line up with TRBD1. The V gene's germline CDR1 is LNHDA and CDR2 SQIVND (reference sequence). Trimming removed 5 bases from V and 4 bases from J; junction bases left unmatched: 9. The CDR3 is 15 amino acids. The CDR3 here is CASSVGTGSFYGYTF. CDR3 bases: TGTGCCAGTAGTGTGGGGACAGGTTCCTTCTATGGCTACACCTTC.

This chain connects TRBV7-8 to TRBJ2-7; possibly TRBD1 for D (6 bases). Trimming took 2 bases from V and 7 from J, leaving 18 bases between them. The length of the CDR3 is 15 residues. CDR1 and CDR2 from the germline V gene are SGHVS and FQNEAQ. CDR3 nucleotides: TGTGCCAGCAGCTTAAGGCGGACAGACTCACGGGAGCAGTACTTC. Residues: CASSLRRTDSREQYF.

The chain combines TRBV29-1 with TRBJ2-7, with D tentatively TRBD1 (7 bases). The V and J ends lost 3 bases and 6 bases respectively, with 15 bases between them. Germline CDR1 is SQVTM and CDR2 is ANQGSEA. CDR3 length: 13 residues. In DNA form, the CDR3 reads TGCAGCGTTGATAAGACAGGGACTCTCGAGCAGTACTTC. Amino acid sequence: CSVDKTGTLEQYF.

The gene calls are TRBV7-9 and TRBJ2-3; D is possibly TRBD1 (5 bases). Germline V gene lookup returns CDR1 SEHNR and CDR2 FQNEAQ (reference sequence). The V gene lost 2 bases and the J gene lost 1 base, with 7 bases spanning the gap. The CDR3 extends over 14 amino acids. This CDR3 is CASSLQTGTDTQYF. The CDR3 coding sequence is TGTGCCAGCAGCTTACAGACAGGCACAGATACGCAGTATTTT.

This chain connects TRBV6-2 or TRBV6-3 to TRBJ1-3; 7 bases are shared with TRBD1. The CDR3 has 15 amino acids. Germline CDR1 MNHEY, CDR2 SVGEGT. The V gene end was trimmed by 0 bases and the J gene end by 7 bases; junction bases not matched to a gene: 6. The CDR3: CASSYSGGARNTIYF. CDR3 DNA sequence: TGTGCCAGCAGTTACTCAGGGGGCGCGAGGAACACCATATATTTT.

The sample holds a few counts of this clone. The rearrangement uses TRBV28 and TRBJ2-6; D unresolved. The CDR3 is 13 amino acids. Germline values: CDR1 MDHEN, CDR2 SYDVKM. V shed 10 bases and J shed 2 bases, with 9 bases lying between them. CDR3 nucleotide sequence: TGTGCCACCGATTTAGCTGGGGCCAACGTCCTGACTTTC. The encoded protein is CATDLAGANVLTF.

This clone was found a few times. The V and J genes are TRBV27 and TRBJ2-1; D is unresolved. This CDR3 is built from 16 residues. V gave up 3 bases and J gave up 0 bases, with 12 bases separating them. Germline CDR1 MNHEY, CDR2 SMNVEV (reference sequence). CDR3 amino acids: CASSLTPPPSYNEQFF. CDR3 DNA sequence: TGTGCCAGCAGTTTGACTCCTCCACCCTCCTACAATGAGCAGTTCTTC.

The genes are TRBV5-1 and TRBJ2-2; 10 positions match TRBD1. The ends lost 0 bases at V and 3 bases at J; junction bases unmatched: 5. The germline CDR1 and CDR2 sequences are SGHRS and YFSETQ. This CDR3 contains 17 residues. The CDR3 coding sequence is TGCGCCAGCAGCTTGGGGATGGGACAGGGGCACACCGGGGAGCTGTTTTTT. Translated, it gives CASSLGMGQGHTGELFF.

The V and J genes are TRBV5-4 and TRBJ2-7; D not certain. The CDR3 loop spans 13 amino acids. Germline V gene lookup returns CDR1 SGHNT and CDR2 YYREEE (reference sequence). V was clipped by 1 base and J by 7 bases, with 12 bases between them. CDR3 bases: TGTGCCAGCAGCTTGACCCAGTCTGGGGAGCAGTACTTC. Its protein product is CASSLTQSGEQYF.

This sequence joins TRBV5-6 and TRBJ2-7, with D tentatively TRBD2 (6 bases). Looked up from germline, CDR1 is SGHDT and CDR2 is YYEEEE. The CDR3 runs to 15 residues. V lost 2 bases and J lost 7, with 19 bases in between. The CDR3 DNA reads as TGTGCCAGCAGCTTTTTAAGTAGGCGGGGTAGTGAGCAGTACTTC. It translates to CASSFLSRRGSEQYF.

The chain joins TRBV18 to TRBJ1-4, with 7 bases aligning to TRBD1. With V trimmed by 0 bases and J by 5 bases, 3 bases remained unmatched. Germline V gene lookup returns CDR1 KGHSH and CDR2 LQKENI. The CDR3 contains 15 residues. The CDR3, as DNA: TGTGCCAGCTCACCACCGAGACAGGGAAATGAAAAACTGTTTTTT. It yields the protein CASSPPRQGNEKLFF.

The V gene is TRBV21-1, the J gene TRBJ1-5. TRBV21-1 constitutes a pseudogene. This CDR3 contains 15 residues. Here the CDR3 reads CASSSPRDWNQPQHF. The CDR3 DNA sequence: TGTGCCAGCAGCAGCCCGAGGGACTGGAATCAGCCCCAGCATTTT.

The chain carries TRBV7-9 and TRBJ1-1; the match to TRBD1 covers 9 bases. J was trimmed by 6 bases and V by 1 base; bases with no gene match: 3. Germline V gene sequence: CDR1 SEHNR, CDR2 FQNEAQ (reference sequence). CDR3 size: 14 residues. CDR3 sequence: CASSLDDRGAEAFF. CDR3 sequence (DNA): TGTGCCAGCAGCTTAGACGACAGGGGGGCTGAAGCTTTCTTT.

The rearrangement uses TRBV9 and TRBJ2-6; D is undetermined. This CDR3 comprises 15 residues. Looked up from germline, CDR1 is SGDLS and CDR2 is YYNGEE. Trimming removed 4 bases at V and 2 bases at J, with 10 bases between. This CDR3 is CASSPLEAGANVLTF. The DNA of the CDR3 is TGTGCCAGCAGCCCCCTAGAGGCTGGGGCCAACGTCCTGACTTTC.

The gene calls are TRBV11-2 and TRBJ1-2, with a tentative D call TRBD1 (5 bases). Germline V gene sequence: CDR1 SGHAT, CDR2 FQNNGV. Deletions cut 0 bases from V and 0 bases from J, with 8 bases between. The CDR3 sequence is 15 residues long. The CDR3 DNA is TGTGCCAGCAGCTTAGAACCGGGGCCTAACTATGGCTACACCTTC. Its protein product is CASSLEPGPNYGYTF.

This clone came up a few times. J is TRBJ2-5 and V is TRBV6-4, with 12 bases identical to TRBD1. Germline assignment: CDR1 MRHNA and CDR2 SNTAGT. The CDR3 has 15 amino acids. J was trimmed by 4 bases and V by 6 bases; bases with no gene match: 6. DNA for the CDR3: TGTGCCAGCAGCCCAGGGACAGGGGGCGGAGAGACCCAGTACTTC. It yields the protein CASSPGTGGGETQYF.

This clone was recorded once. The rearrangement uses TRBV6-5 and TRBJ1-2; 10 positions match TRBD1. V gave up 5 bases and J gave up 6 bases; unmatched junction bases: 6. CDR1 is MNHEY, CDR2 SVGAGI, per germline. There are 14 residues in the CDR3. CDR3 residues: CASSTGTGANGYTF. Written as DNA, the CDR3 is TGTGCCAGCAGTACCGGGACAGGGGCGAATGGCTACACCTTC.

This clone was seen a single time. The chain links TRBV27 to TRBJ1-1; D not certain. The ends were cut back, 4 bases at V and 1 base at J, with 16 bases in the middle. Per the germline V gene, CDR1 is MNHEY and CDR2 is SMNVEV (reference sequence). The CDR3 has 16 amino acids. The CDR3 protein is CASSSHSVGKNTEAFF. CDR3 bases: TGTGCCAGCAGTTCACATTCTGTAGGGAAGAACACTGAAGCTTTCTTT.

The CDR3 is CASSQDLPLASGGAEQYF. The CDR3 coding sequence is TGTGCCAGCAGCCAAGATCTCCCTCTGGCTAGCGGGGGGGCCGAGCAGTACTTC. The chain carries TRBV4-2 and TRBJ2-7, with 12 nucleotides matching TRBD2. Trimming removed 0 bases from V and 6 bases from J; junction bases left unmatched: 12. The CDR3 runs to 18 residues. Germline-derived CDR1 and CDR2 are LGHNA and YNFKEQ.

This CDR3 reads CASALSSYEQYF. Here the CDR3 DNA reads TGTGCCAGCGCCCTAAGCTCCTACGAGCAGTACTTC. The chain carries TRBV7-8 and TRBJ2-7; D unresolved. V dropped 8 bases and J dropped 0 bases, with 8 bases sitting between them. The CDR3 has 12 residues. Per the germline V gene, CDR1 is SGHVS and CDR2 is FQNEAQ.

This chain connects TRBV9 to TRBJ2-2; D not certain. Germline V CDR1 and CDR2: SGDLS, YYNGEE. This CDR3 is 14 amino acids long. V lost 0 bases to trimming and J lost 3 bases, with 6 bases between them. The CDR3 region has the DNA TGTGCCAGCAGCGTAGCTGGTCACACCGGGGAGCTGTTTTTT. Translation gives CASSVAGHTGELFF.

This chain uses TRBV12-3 or TRBV12-4 with TRBJ1-5; D ambiguous. The CDR3 contains 12 residues. V was shortened by 1 base and J by 7 bases, with 5 bases between the two germline ends. CDR3 in amino acids: CASSLGGQPQHF. CDR3 DNA sequence: TGTGCCAGCAGTTTAGGGGGACAGCCCCAGCATTTT.